This T cell receptor beta chain came from a study of blood T cells in healthy people across ages. Study results and limitations: Naive CD4+ cells and diversity were both higher in long-lived donors than in aged donors.

With respect to this clonotype: Its target is not known.

Germline-derived CDR1 and CDR2 are DFQATT and SNEGSKA (reference sequence). V was shortened by 5 bases and J by 7 bases, with 14 bases between the two germline ends. The CDR3 is 13 residues long. Samples had at least 7 million PBMCs isolated from them. Primers used in a second PCR of about 6 to 11 cycles were a sample-barcoded 5' primer and a J-beta primer mix. TCRdb reprocessed the 5' RACE reads via MiXCR and lists one record per CDR3 protein. The sample has roughly 1,000,000 distinct CDR3 sequences, 20% to 25% seen once; the top ten hold around 0.7%. Separately, the same data were catalogued under a study of T cells of mothers and their children. This second study notes: Versus unrelated pairs, overlap was slightly higher in related mother-child pairs, without reaching significance.

The V and J genes are TRBV20-1 and TRBJ1-4, with D possibly matching TRBD1 (6 bases). This receptor was identified in a girl between 2 and 10 years old in good health. Material: blood. CDR3: CSAFDRIGEKLFF. CDR3 bases: TGCAGTGCTTTCGACAGGATCGGTGAAAAACTGTTTTTT.